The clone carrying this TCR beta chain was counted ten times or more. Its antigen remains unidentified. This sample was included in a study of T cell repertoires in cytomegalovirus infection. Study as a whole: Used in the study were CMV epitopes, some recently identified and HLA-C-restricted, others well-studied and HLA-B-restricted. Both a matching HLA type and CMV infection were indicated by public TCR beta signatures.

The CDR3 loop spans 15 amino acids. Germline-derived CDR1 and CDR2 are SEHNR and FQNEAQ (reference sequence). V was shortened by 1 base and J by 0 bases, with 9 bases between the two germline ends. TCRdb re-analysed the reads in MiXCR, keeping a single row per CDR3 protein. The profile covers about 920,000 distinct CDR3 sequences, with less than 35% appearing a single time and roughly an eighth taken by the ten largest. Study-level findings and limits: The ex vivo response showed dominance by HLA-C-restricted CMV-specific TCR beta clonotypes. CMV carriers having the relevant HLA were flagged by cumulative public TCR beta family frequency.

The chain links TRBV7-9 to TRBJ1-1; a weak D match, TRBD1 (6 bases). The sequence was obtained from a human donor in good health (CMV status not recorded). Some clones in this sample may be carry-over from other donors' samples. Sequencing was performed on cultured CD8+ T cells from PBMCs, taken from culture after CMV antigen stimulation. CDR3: CASSLEQGMNTEAFF. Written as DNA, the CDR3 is TGTGCCAGCAGCTTAGAACAGGGAATGAACACTGAAGCTTTCTTT.